Listed below are T cell receptor beta chains from one sample, sequenced in a study of blood T cell dynamics during melanoma immunotherapy. The table came from immunoSEQ multiplex PCR; TCRdb's copy has only in-frame clones and leaves some out. Altogether roughly 14,000 clones are present, just over 85% being singletons, with the ten largest covering approximately 4.4%. The sequencing used blood, collected from a patient treated with checkpoint blockade. Receptor source: a human donor with melanoma. Both conserved end residues are part of each CDR3. The D gene is left open where the match is weak. Rows give clone size only sometimes, using once, few, many, or a class for an expanded clone.

.	TRBV4-1	TRBJ2-7	TRBD1	14	CANSLSGQGGEQYF	TGCGCCAACAGCCTCTCGGGACAGGGAGGGGAGCAGTACTTC
once	TRBV7-2	TRBJ2-1	.	15	CASSLVVGFDNEQFF	TGTGCCAGCAGCTTAGTGGTGGGTTTTGACAATGAGCAGTTCTTC
.	TRBV20-1	TRBJ1-3	.	11	CSARDDRAIYF	TGCAGTGCTAGAGACGACAGAGCCATATATTTT
.	TRBV18	TRBJ1-5	.	13	CASSRGKDQPQHF	TGTGCCAGCTCACGGGGAAAGGATCAGCCCCAGCATTTT
.	TRBV7-8	TRBJ2-3	TRBD2	16	CASSLQLAESTDTQYF	TGTGCCAGCAGCTTACAACTAGCGGAAAGCACAGATACGCAGTATTTT
.	TRBV2	TRBJ1-1	.	13	CASSEYGVTEAFF	TGTGCCAGCAGTGAATATGGCGTAACTGAAGCTTTCTTT
.	TRBV11-2	TRBJ2-3	TRBD2	15	CASSFTSGGRDTQYF	TGTGCCAGCAGTTTTACTAGCGGAGGGAGAGATACGCAGTATTTT
.	TRBV28	TRBJ2-7	.	13	CASSFSGSPEQYF	TGTGCCAGCAGTTTTTCGGGATCTCCCGAGCAGTACTTC
.	TRBV5-1	TRBJ2-2	TRBD1	13	CASSSGGFGELFF	TGCGCCAGCAGTTCAGGGGGCTTCGGGGAGCTGTTTTTT
.	TRBV6-5	TRBJ1-1	.	13	CASSYSLGLEAFF	TGTGCCAGCAGTTACTCATTAGGTCTTGAAGCTTTCTTT
.	TRBV7-2	TRBJ2-3	TRBD2	15	CASVPAQRGSDTQYF	TGTGCCAGCGTCCCTGCCCAGCGGGGCTCAGATACGCAGTATTTT
.	TRBV7-2	TRBJ2-1	TRBD2	15	CASSLTSGTVNEQFF	TGTGCCAGCAGCTTGACTAGCGGGACAGTCAATGAGCAGTTCTTC
once	TRBV9	TRBJ1-2	TRBD1	13	CASSAGQSYGYTF	TGTGCCAGCAGCGCGGGACAGTCCTATGGCTACACCTTC